These T cell receptor beta chains were read from a single sample in a study of cytomegalovirus exposure and HLA in healthy donors. The table came from immunoSEQ multiplex PCR; TCRdb's copy has only in-frame clones and leaves some out. Of about 110,000 clones in the sample, over 70% were seen once. Sequencing input: PBMCs. These receptors were obtained from a female donor in good health and CMV-seronegative. CDR3s include the opening cysteine and the closing phenylalanine or tryptophan. The order of the fields is clone size, V gene, J gene, D gene, CDR3 protein, CDR3 DNA. A D gene is named only where the DNA matches it firmly. Some rows have no size entry. The others give once, few or many, or a class for an expanded clone.

abundance: -; v_gene: TRBV2; j_gene: TRBJ1-5; d_gene: -; CDR3aa: CASSEGSLNGNQPQHF; CDR3nt: TGTGCCAGCAGTGAAGGGAGCCTTAATGGCAATCAGCCCCAGCATTTT
abundance: few; v_gene: TRBV15; j_gene: TRBJ2-1; d_gene: TRBD2; CDR3aa: CATSRDSSLASGGAFNEQFF; CDR3nt: TGTGCCACCAGCAGAGATAGCTCTCTCGCTAGCGGCGGGGCCTTCAATGAGCAGTTCTTC
abundance: -; v_gene: TRBV15; j_gene: TRBJ2-4; d_gene: -; CDR3aa: CATSRDLTGRNVKNIQYF; CDR3nt: TGTGCCACCAGCAGAGATTTGACGGGGAGGAATGTCAAAAACATTCAGTACTTC
abundance: -; v_gene: TRBV7-6; j_gene: TRBJ2-1; d_gene: -; CDR3aa: CASSLSTSNEQFF; CDR3nt: TGTGCCAGCAGCTTATCCACTAGCAATGAGCAGTTCTTC
abundance: -; v_gene: TRBV6-5; j_gene: TRBJ1-1; d_gene: -; CDR3aa: CASSPRTSNTEAFF; CDR3nt: TGTGCCAGCAGTCCCCGGACAAGCAACACTGAAGCTTTCTTT
abundance: -; v_gene: TRBV7-2; j_gene: TRBJ2-7; d_gene: -; CDR3aa: CASSLEGQGPREQYF; CDR3nt: TGTGCCAGCAGCTTAGAGGGGCAAGGCCCCCGAGAGCAGTACTTC
abundance: -; v_gene: TRBV30; j_gene: TRBJ1-2; d_gene: TRBD1; CDR3aa: CAWSVIRQGYGYTF; CDR3nt: TGTGCCTGGAGTGTTATTCGACAGGGCTATGGCTACACCTTC
abundance: -; v_gene: TRBV7-3; j_gene: TRBJ2-1; d_gene: -; CDR3aa: CASSPGHQSNEQFF; CDR3nt: TGTGCCAGCAGTCCGGGACACCAAAGCAATGAGCAGTTCTTC
abundance: -; v_gene: TRBV10-3; j_gene: TRBJ2-5; d_gene: TRBD2; CDR3aa: CATTGTSGISGETQYF; CDR3nt: TGTGCCACCACCGGGACTAGCGGGATTTCGGGAGAGACCCAGTACTTC
abundance: -; v_gene: TRBV11-3; j_gene: TRBJ2-1; d_gene: TRBD2; CDR3aa: CASSITGLANEQFF; CDR3nt: TGTGCCAGCAGCATAACCGGACTAGCCAATGAGCAGTTCTTC
abundance: -; v_gene: TRBV11-2; j_gene: TRBJ2-7; d_gene: -; CDR3aa: CASRRLSGRSYEQYF; CDR3nt: TGTGCCAGCAGGCGACTTAGCGGTCGCTCCTACGAGCAGTACTTC
abundance: few; v_gene: TRBV27; j_gene: TRBJ2-2; d_gene: -; CDR3aa: CASSFLAFANTGELFF; CDR3nt: TGTGCCAGCAGTTTCCTAGCGTTCGCGAACACCGGGGAGCTGTTTTTT
abundance: -; v_gene: TRBV28; j_gene: TRBJ2-7; d_gene: -; CDR3aa: CASSSRTDSYEQYF; CDR3nt: TGTGCCAGCAGTTCCCGGACAGACTCCTACGAGCAGTACTTC
abundance: -; v_gene: TRBV27; j_gene: TRBJ2-7; d_gene: -; CDR3aa: CASSLRGPEYSYEQYF; CDR3nt: TGTGCCAGCAGTTTAAGGGGTCCGGAATACTCCTACGAGCAGTACTTC
abundance: -; v_gene: TRBV19; j_gene: TRBJ1-6; d_gene: -; CDR3aa: CASSVGDRNSPLHF; CDR3nt: TGTGCCAGTAGTGTCGGGGATAGGAATTCACCCCTCCACTTT
abundance: -; v_gene: TRBV5-4; j_gene: TRBJ2-5; d_gene: TRBD1; CDR3aa: CASSLEQGAETQYF; CDR3nt: TGTGCCAGCAGCTTGGAACAGGGGGCAGAGACCCAGTACTTC
abundance: few; v_gene: TRBV30; j_gene: TRBJ2-2; d_gene: TRBD1; CDR3aa: CAVAGTGNTGELFF; CDR3nt: TGTGCCGTAGCAGGGACAGGGAACACCGGGGAGCTGTTTTTT
abundance: -; v_gene: TRBV20-1; j_gene: TRBJ2-7; d_gene: -; CDR3aa: CSARYGREQYF; CDR3nt: TGCAGTGCTAGATATGGGCGCGAGCAGTACTTC
abundance: -; v_gene: TRBV29-1; j_gene: TRBJ2-7; d_gene: -; CDR3aa: CSVQKVSGPRLRNEQYF; CDR3nt: TGCAGCGTCCAAAAGGTGAGCGGGCCCCGCCTGAGGAACGAGCAGTACTTC
abundance: many; v_gene: TRBV6-5; j_gene: TRBJ1-1; d_gene: -; CDR3aa: CASASGEGDTEAFF; CDR3nt: TGTGCCAGCGCCTCAGGGGAGGGGGACACTGAAGCTTTCTTT
abundance: -; v_gene: TRBV4-2; j_gene: TRBJ2-3; d_gene: TRBD2; CDR3aa: CASSRGLAVTDTQYF; CDR3nt: TGTGCCAGCAGCCGGGGACTAGCGGTCACAGATACGCAGTATTTT
abundance: -; v_gene: TRBV6-6; j_gene: TRBJ2-7; d_gene: TRBD1; CDR3aa: CEEGDRGCTYEQYF; CDR3nt: TGCGAGGAGGGGGACAGGGGTTGTACCTACGAGCAGTACTTC
abundance: few; v_gene: TRBV27; j_gene: TRBJ2-1; d_gene: TRBD1; CDR3aa: CASRNRGRSSYNEQFF; CDR3nt: TGTGCCAGCAGAAACAGGGGGAGAAGCTCCTACAATGAGCAGTTCTTC
abundance: few; v_gene: TRBV6-4; j_gene: TRBJ1-1; d_gene: TRBD1; CDR3aa: CASRVTGTGNTEAFF; CDR3nt: TGTGCCAGCAGAGTCACAGGGACAGGGAACACTGAAGCTTTCTTT
abundance: -; v_gene: TRBV11-2; j_gene: TRBJ2-3; d_gene: -; CDR3aa: CASDQWGGGGRTDTQYF; CDR3nt: TGTGCCAGCGACCAGTGGGGAGGAGGAGGGCGCACAGATACGCAGTATTTT
abundance: -; v_gene: TRBV5-1; j_gene: TRBJ2-7; d_gene: TRBD1; CDR3aa: CASSLGDSTYEQYF; CDR3nt: TGCGCCAGCAGCTTGGGGGACAGTACCTACGAGCAGTACTTC
abundance: -; v_gene: TRBV7-9; j_gene: TRBJ2-7; d_gene: -; CDR3aa: CASSLRESGYEQYF; CDR3nt: TGTGCCAGCAGCCTTCGGGAGTCGGGTTACGAGCAGTACTTC
abundance: -; v_gene: TRBV7-2; j_gene: TRBJ1-3; d_gene: -; CDR3aa: CASSLLMRVAGNTIYF; CDR3nt: TGTGCCAGCAGCTTACTCATGAGGGTCGCCGGAAACACCATATATTTT
abundance: -; v_gene: TRBV29-1; j_gene: TRBJ1-2; d_gene: TRBD1; CDR3aa: CSATPGQGYTF; CDR3nt: TGCAGCGCTACACCGGGACAGGGGTATACCTTC
abundance: -; v_gene: TRBV6-1; j_gene: TRBJ2-1; d_gene: TRBD1; CDR3aa: CASNPGWDRTQQFF; CDR3nt: TGTGCCAGCAACCCAGGTTGGGACAGGACCCAGCAGTTCTTC
abundance: -; v_gene: TRBV21-1; j_gene: TRBJ2-7; d_gene: -; CDR3aa: CASSNKSWGVDEQYF; CDR3nt: TGTGCCAGCAGCAACAAATCTTGGGGGGTGGACGAGCAGTACTTC
abundance: -; v_gene: TRBV11-2; j_gene: TRBJ2-7; d_gene: TRBD2; CDR3aa: CASSLGGLAGGSGDEQYF; CDR3nt: TGTGCCAGCAGCTTAGGGGGACTAGCGGGAGGGTCCGGGGACGAGCAGTACTTC
abundance: -; v_gene: TRBV6-6; j_gene: TRBJ2-7; d_gene: TRBD2; CDR3aa: CASSYSSGGAYEQYF; CDR3nt: TGTGCCAGCAGTTACTCTAGCGGGGGTGCCTACGAGCAGTACTTC
abundance: -; v_gene: TRBV6-5; j_gene: TRBJ1-1; d_gene: TRBD1; CDR3aa: CASVPGQYMNTEAFF; CDR3nt: TGTGCCAGTGTCCCGGGACAGTACATGAACACTGAAGCTTTCTTT
abundance: few; v_gene: TRBV7-2; j_gene: TRBJ2-7; d_gene: TRBD2; CDR3aa: CASSLRGGGSEQYF; CDR3nt: TGTGCCAGCAGCTTACGGGGGGGTGGTAGCGAGCAGTACTTC
abundance: few; v_gene: TRBV5-1; j_gene: TRBJ2-1; d_gene: TRBD2; CDR3aa: CASSLALAGVTGNEQFF; CDR3nt: TGCGCCAGCAGCTTGGCCCTAGCGGGAGTTACCGGAAATGAGCAGTTCTTC
abundance: -; v_gene: TRBV6-5; j_gene: TRBJ2-7; d_gene: TRBD2; CDR3aa: CASSYETSGAYEQYF; CDR3nt: TGTGCCAGCAGTTACGAGACTAGCGGGGCTTACGAGCAGTACTTC
abundance: few; v_gene: TRBV30; j_gene: TRBJ2-5; d_gene: TRBD2; CDR3aa: CAWSVAGGTETQYF; CDR3nt: TGTGCCTGGAGTGTAGCGGGAGGCACAGAGACCCAGTACTTC
abundance: -; v_gene: TRBV29-1; j_gene: TRBJ2-1; d_gene: TRBD2; CDR3aa: CSVVGTSGKVGEQFF; CDR3nt: TGCAGCGTTGTAGGGACTAGCGGGAAAGTCGGTGAGCAGTTCTTC
abundance: -; v_gene: TRBV15; j_gene: TRBJ2-2; d_gene: -; CDR3aa: CATSPGTLNTGELFF; CDR3nt: TGTGCCACCAGCCCCGGGACTCTGAACACCGGGGAGCTGTTTTTT
abundance: large; v_gene: TRBV28; j_gene: TRBJ2-1; d_gene: TRBD2; CDR3aa: CASSFLGGEDEQFF; CDR3nt: TGTGCCAGCAGTTTCCTCGGGGGGGAGGATGAGCAGTTCTTC
abundance: once; v_gene: TRBV30; j_gene: TRBJ1-1; d_gene: -; CDR3aa: CAWGVGRDTEAFF; CDR3nt: TGTGCCTGGGGGGTTGGGAGGGACACTGAAGCTTTCTTT
abundance: few; v_gene: TRBV9; j_gene: TRBJ2-2; d_gene: TRBD2; CDR3aa: CASSVAAGVGTGELFF; CDR3nt: TGTGCCAGCAGCGTAGCTGCGGGAGTAGGCACCGGGGAGCTGTTTTTT
abundance: once; v_gene: TRBV7-2; j_gene: TRBJ2-3; d_gene: TRBD2; CDR3aa: CASRVGLAGTTDTQYF; CDR3nt: TGTGCCAGCAGGGTCGGACTAGCGGGGACCACAGATACGCAGTATTTT
abundance: -; v_gene: TRBV2; j_gene: TRBJ2-2; d_gene: -; CDR3aa: CASSLFRQDHTGELFF; CDR3nt: TGTGCCAGCAGCCTTTTTAGACAGGATCACACCGGGGAGCTGTTTTTT
abundance: -; v_gene: TRBV7-9; j_gene: TRBJ2-2; d_gene: -; CDR3aa: CASSLYWSYTGELFF; CDR3nt: TGTGCTAGCAGCTTATACTGGTCGTACACCGGGGAGCTGTTTTTT
abundance: once; v_gene: TRBV4-2; j_gene: TRBJ2-3; d_gene: TRBD1; CDR3aa: CASSQSPGQGADTQYF; CDR3nt: TGTGCCAGCAGCCAGTCTCCGGGACAGGGGGCAGATACGCAGTATTTT
abundance: once; v_gene: TRBV2; j_gene: TRBJ1-2; d_gene: -; CDR3aa: CASRGSRYGYTF; CDR3nt: TGTGCCAGCAGGGGCAGTCGCTATGGCTACACCTTC
abundance: -; v_gene: TRBV7-3; j_gene: TRBJ2-1; d_gene: TRBD2; CDR3aa: CASSPRGLAGYNEQFF; CDR3nt: TGTGCCAGCAGCCCCCGCGGCCTAGCGGGGTACAATGAGCAGTTCTTC
abundance: -; v_gene: TRBV27; j_gene: TRBJ2-7; d_gene: TRBD2; CDR3aa: CASSLSGSGRIGSDEQYF; CDR3nt: TGTGCCAGCAGTTTATCGGGTAGCGGGAGAATCGGGTCGGACGAGCAGTACTTC
abundance: -; v_gene: TRBV11-2; j_gene: TRBJ2-1; d_gene: TRBD2; CDR3aa: CASSFLAGDYNEQFF; CDR3nt: TGTGCCAGCAGCTTTCTAGCGGGAGACTACAATGAGCAGTTCTTC
abundance: -; v_gene: TRBV7-9; j_gene: TRBJ2-5; d_gene: -; CDR3aa: CASSFSGETQYF; CDR3nt: TGTGCCAGCAGCTTTAGTGGAGAGACCCAGTACTTC
abundance: few; v_gene: TRBV5-5; j_gene: TRBJ2-5; d_gene: TRBD1; CDR3aa: CASRPGTGGLLETQYF; CDR3nt: TGTGCCAGCAGGCCCGGGACAGGGGGGCTTTTGGAGACCCAGTACTTC
abundance: -; v_gene: TRBV28; j_gene: TRBJ1-4; d_gene: -; CDR3aa: CASSLWIQGGKLFF; CDR3nt: TGTGCCAGCAGTTTATGGATACAGGGTGGAAAACTGTTTTTT
abundance: -; v_gene: TRBV7-9; j_gene: TRBJ1-5; d_gene: -; CDR3aa: CSSSLVGEPQHF; CDR3nt: TGTTCCAGCAGCTTAGTAGGGGAGCCCCAGCATTTT